This T cell receptor (beta chain) was captured by sequencing in a study of beta chain features in type 1 diabetes. Per germline, CDR1 SEHNR and CDR2 FQNEAQ (reference sequence). The CDR3 extends over 15 amino acids. V was clipped by 4 bases and J by 3 bases; unmatched bases: 6. Since all of the isolated RNA was reverse transcribed, expressed TCRB transcripts were what got sequenced. Using immunoSEQ multiplex PCR, the repertoire was profiled, and TCRdb retains in-frame clones only, with some absent. The sample includes approximately 250,000 clones, about 10% of them seen just once. The gene calls are TRBV7-9 and TRBJ2-7; 10 bases line up with TRBD2. Sequencing was carried out using naive CD4+ T cells from blood. The TCR sequence derives from a woman aged 18-35 years in good health. This chain's CDR3 is CASSYASGRFYEQYF. The CDR3 DNA sequence: TGTGCCAGCAGCTACGCTAGCGGGAGATTCTACGAGCAGTACTTC.